The 26 T cell receptor beta chains given below trace back to one sample, sequenced in a study of blood T cell repertoires in COVID-19. Assay: immunoSEQ multiplex PCR; the TCRdb copy retains only in-frame clones and omits some. The sample carries 25,000 to 35,000 clones, approximately 84% recorded once. Sequencing was carried out using peripheral blood. The receptors originated from a man in his 70s with active COVID-19.

V is TRBV30 and J is TRBJ2-5; 7 bases fit TRBD2. CDR3 length: 12 residues. Germline V lookup: CDR1 GTSNPN, CDR2 SVGIG (reference sequence). Trimming took 3 bases from V and 4 from J; bases not matched to a gene: 2. CDR3 region: CAWSPGGETQYF. In nucleotides, the CDR3 is TGTGCCTGGAGCCCGGGAGGAGAGACCCAGTACTTC.

CDR3 amino acids: CASSSSGGNTIYF. In DNA, the CDR3 is TGTGCCAGCAGCTCCTCAGGAGGAAACACCATATATTTT. This chain connects TRBV7-3 to TRBJ1-3; D call uncertain. Between the trimmed V and J ends, which lost 4 bases and 4 bases, there was a span of 8 bases. Germline V CDR1 and CDR2: SGHTA, FQGTGA. This CDR3 comprises 13 residues.

The gene calls are TRBV3-1 (or the pseudogene TRBV3-2) and TRBJ1-5; TRBD1 matches at 12 bases. CDR3 length: 15 residues. Trimming cost V 3 bases and J 5 bases; bases outside gene matches: 2. In germline, CDR1 is LGHDT, CDR2 YNNKEL (reference sequence). CDR3 region: CASSHGTGGYQPQHF. As DNA, the CDR3 is TGTGCCAGCAGCCATGGGACAGGGGGCTATCAGCCCCAGCATTTT.

The DNA of the CDR3 is TGTGCCACCCGACCCCCGACAGGCTCGAACACTGAAGCTTTCTTT. It codes for CATRPPTGSNTEAFF. The V gene is TRBV10-3, the J gene TRBJ1-1; a weak D match, TRBD1 (6 bases). Germline assignment: CDR1 ENHRY and CDR2 SYGVKD. V dropped 10 bases and J dropped 1 base, with 19 bases sitting between them. This CDR3 is built from 15 residues.

The chain has TRBV24-1 and TRBJ1-2; no firm D call. Germline-derived CDR1 and CDR2 are KGHDR and SFDVKD. Trimming pared 0 bases from V and 6 bases from J, leaving 4 bases between. The CDR3 extends over 12 amino acids. In nucleotides, the CDR3 is TGTGCCACCAGTGATTTGACAGATGGCTACACCTTC. This sequence encodes CATSDLTDGYTF.

The V and J genes are TRBV2 and TRBJ1-1; a possible D gene is TRBD1 (5 bases). This CDR3 is 16 amino acids long. Deletions cut 2 bases from V and 1 base from J, with 14 bases between. Germline V gives CDR1 SNHLY, CDR2 FYNNEI. The CDR3 region is CASSERGRTPNTEAFF. CDR3 nucleotide sequence: TGTGCCAGCAGTGAAAGGGGTCGTACACCGAACACTGAAGCTTTCTTT.

This clone appeared a single time. This sequence joins TRBV5-6 and TRBJ1-1; D possibly corresponds to TRBD1 (6 bases). This CDR3 comprises 16 residues. Germline V gene sequence: CDR1 SGHDT, CDR2 YYEEEE. The ends were cut back, 5 bases at V and 0 bases at J, with 17 bases in the middle. In DNA form, the CDR3 reads TGTGCCAGCAGTCCCCTAACGACAGGAATGAACACTGAAGCTTTCTTT. Its translation: CASSPLTTGMNTEAFF. The full variable domain, completed using reference TRBV5-6 and TRBJ1-1, is DAGVTQSPTHLIKTRGQQVTLRCSPKSGHDTVSWYQQALGQGPQFIFQYYEEEERQRGNFPDRFSGHQFPNYSSELNVNALLLGDSALYLCASSPLTTGMNTEAFFGQGTRLTVV.

This clone was found a few times. This chain links TRBV2 with TRBJ2-7, with a possible D match to TRBD2 (5 bases). V was pared by 4 bases and J by 4 bases, with 8 bases between. CDR1 and CDR2 from the germline V gene are SNHLY and FYNNEI. This CDR3 region has 12 residues. This CDR3 reads CASSGRLYEQYF. The CDR3 DNA is TGTGCCAGCAGTGGGAGGCTTTACGAGCAGTACTTC.

The CDR3 nucleotides read TGTGCCAGCAGTCTGGCTAGCGGGGGGCTCTACGAGCAGTACTTC. It encodes CASSLASGGLYEQYF. This chain connects TRBV11-3 to TRBJ2-7; 11 bases line up with TRBD2. J was trimmed by 3 bases and V by 6 bases; bases with no gene match: 7. The germline V gene has CDR1 SGHNT and CDR2 YENEEA. The CDR3 extends over 15 amino acids.

The V call is TRBV7-8, the J call TRBJ1-1; 9 positions agree with TRBD1. With V trimmed by 3 bases and J by 1 base, 6 bases remained unmatched. The CDR3 length is 16 residues. Looked up from germline, CDR1 is SGHVS and CDR2 is FQNEAQ. Here the CDR3 DNA reads TGTGCCAGCAGCTTTCGTACAGGGGGCGAGAACACTGAAGCTTTCTTT. It encodes CASSFRTGGENTEAFF.

The V gene is TRBV11-2, the J gene TRBJ1-1; perhaps TRBD1 as D (5 bases). The V gene's germline CDR1 is SGHAT and CDR2 FQNNGV. V shed 3 bases and J shed 4 bases, with 9 bases lying between them. The CDR3 extends over 13 amino acids. The CDR3 here is CASSLQGGTEAFF. The CDR3 nucleotides are TGTGCCAGCAGCTTGCAGGGTGGCACTGAAGCTTTCTTT.

V and J are TRBV15 and TRBJ2-2; 10 bases agree with TRBD2. The V segment lost 0 bases and the J segment 6 bases; nucleotides outside the gene matches: 10. This CDR3 spans 18 amino acids. The germline V gene has CDR1 LNHNV and CDR2 YYDKDF (reference sequence). Here the CDR3 reads CATSRDILAGEWAGELFF. CDR3 nucleotide sequence: TGTGCCACCAGCAGAGATATTCTAGCGGGGGAGTGGGCCGGGGAGCTGTTTTTT.

The rearrangement uses TRBV30 and TRBJ2-5, with D perhaps TRBD2 (5 bases). In germline, CDR1 is GTSNPN, CDR2 SVGIG (reference sequence). V was trimmed by 4 bases and J by 3 bases, leaving 9 bases between them. The CDR3 runs 12 residues. The CDR3 loop is CAWNRGEETQYF. The CDR3 nucleotides read TGTGCCTGGAACCGGGGAGAAGAGACCCAGTACTTC.

The chain couples TRBV7-3 to TRBJ2-1; D might be TRBD2 (5 bases). The length of the CDR3 is 13 residues. The germline CDR1 and CDR2 sequences are SGHTA and FQGTGA. With 5 bases removed from V and 5 bases from J, the gap between germline ends came to 10 bases. The CDR3 DNA is TGTGCCAGCAGCCGCGGACTGGACAATGAGCAGTTCTTC. This sequence encodes CASSRGLDNEQFF.

This chain connects TRBV29-1 to TRBJ2-1, with D possibly being TRBD2 (6 bases). This CDR3 region has 16 residues. V was pared by 0 bases and J by 4 bases, with 16 bases between. Germline CDR1 and CDR2: SQVTM and ANQGSEA. DNA of the CDR3: TGCAGCGTTGAAGACGCGGGGCTCGGAGGATACAATGAGCAGTTCTTC. It codes for CSVEDAGLGGYNEQFF.

The J gene is TRBJ1-3, the V gene TRBV30, with D possibly being TRBD1 (5 bases). V was shortened by 0 bases and J by 4 bases, with 10 bases between the two germline ends. The CDR3 covers 14 residues. Germline V gene sequence: CDR1 GTSNPN, CDR2 SVGIG (reference sequence). CDR3 DNA: TGTGCCTGGAGTGTACGGGGGTCCGGAAACACCATATATTTT. It translates to CAWSVRGSGNTIYF.

The V call is TRBV2, the J call TRBJ2-7; 14 bases fit TRBD2. V lost 4 bases to trimming and J lost 7 bases; unmatched junction nucleotides: 3. Germline loops: CDR1 SNHLY, CDR2 FYNNEI. The CDR3 extends over 14 amino acids. The CDR3 sequence: CASSGLAGGQEQYF. In nucleotides, the CDR3 is TGTGCCAGCAGTGGACTAGCGGGGGGGCAAGAGCAGTACTTC.

The chain uses TRBV6-2 or TRBV6-3 and TRBJ1-6; D is perhaps TRBD1 (6 bases). This CDR3 is built from 18 residues. Looked up from germline, CDR1 is MNHEY and CDR2 is SVGEGT. V dropped 0 bases and J dropped 0 bases, with 12 bases sitting between them. The CDR3 DNA follows: TGTGCCAGCAGTTACTCCAGGGGAGTGAGCTCCTATAATTCACCCCTCCACTTT. It translates to CASSYSRGVSSYNSPLHF.

This sequence joins TRBV6-2 or TRBV6-3 and TRBJ2-1; TRBD2 might be the D (6 bases). The germline V gene encodes CDR1 MNHEY and CDR2 SVGEGT. V dropped 4 bases and J dropped 0 bases, with 10 bases sitting between them. The CDR3 is 15 amino acids. Here the CDR3 reads CASSFGGVSYNEQFF. The CDR3 nucleotides read TGTGCCAGCAGTTTTGGCGGGGTCTCCTACAATGAGCAGTTCTTC.

This chain joins TRBV28 and TRBJ1-6; 7 nucleotides agree with TRBD1. V lost 4 bases and J lost 10; bases outside the gene matches: 13. This CDR3 spans 16 amino acids. CDR1 and CDR2 (germline): MDHEN, SYDVKM. The CDR3 DNA reads TGTGCCAGCAGTTCCCCCGCCGACAGGGTAGGCTCACCCCTCCACTTT. This translates into CASSSPADRVGSPLHF.

Concerning this clone: This same CDR3 is encoded by further DNA sequences in the sample. V usage is TRBV2 and J usage is TRBJ1-5; the D gene is possibly TRBD1 (5 bases). The CDR3 extends over 15 amino acids. Germline CDR1 SNHLY, CDR2 FYNNEI. V was clipped by 6 bases and J by 4 bases, with 16 bases between them. The CDR3 spells CASSLVQGPNQPQHF. In nucleotides, the CDR3 is TGTGCCAGCAGCCTGGTGCAGGGTCCAAATCAGCCCCAGCATTTT.

V usage is TRBV7-9 and J usage is TRBJ1-1, with a possible D match to TRBD1 (5 bases). The CDR3 sequence is 14 residues long. The V gene lost 2 bases and the J gene lost 9 bases, with 16 bases spanning the gap. Looked up from germline, CDR1 is SEHNR and CDR2 is FQNEAQ (reference sequence). The DNA of the CDR3 is TGTGCCAGCAGCTTATCGAATAACAGGATTAAAGCTTTCTTT. Protein: CASSLSNNRIKAFF.

This clone was seen once. The V call is TRBV28, the J call TRBJ1-3; D unresolved. V shed 4 bases and J shed 1 base, with 14 bases lying between them. In germline, CDR1 is MDHEN, CDR2 SYDVKM. The length of the CDR3 is 16 residues. DNA of the CDR3: TGTGCCAGCAGTTCACACCTTTCATCATCTGGAAACACCATATATTTT. It yields the protein CASSSHLSSSGNTIYF.

The chain carries TRBV5-1 and TRBJ2-7; tentative D call: TRBD2 (5 bases). The length of the CDR3 is 16 residues. V lost 0 bases and J lost 3, with 16 bases in between. Germline loops: CDR1 SGHRS, CDR2 YFSETQ. CDR3 nucleotides: TGCGCCAGCAGCTTGGCCGGGGATAGGGTGGTCTACGAGCAGTACTTC. Translating gives CASSLAGDRVVYEQYF.

The rearrangement uses TRBV3-1 (or the pseudogene TRBV3-2) and TRBJ1-6; D ambiguous. V was pared by 4 bases and J by 2 bases, with 12 bases between. This CDR3 is 16 amino acids long. Germline assignment: CDR1 LGHDT and CDR2 YNNKEL (reference sequence). The CDR3 sequence is CASSPAGSTYNSPLHF. CDR3 nucleotides: TGTGCCAGCAGCCCCGCCGGGTCCACCTATAATTCACCCCTCCACTTT.

The chain combines TRBV7-3 with TRBJ2-2; TRBD1 aligns across 9 bases. This CDR3 region has 18 residues. The germline V gene encodes CDR1 SGHTA and CDR2 FQGTGA. V dropped 6 bases and J dropped 4; count of bases not matched to a gene: 15. This CDR3 reads CASRQQGALIVGTGELFF. CDR3 bases: TGTGCCAGCAGACAACAGGGGGCTCTTATTGTCGGCACCGGGGAGCTGTTTTTT.